Each of the 16 T cell receptor beta chains below was sequenced from the same sample in a study of T cells in Graves' hyperthyroidism and ophthalmopathy. RNA transcripts gave rise to amplified TCR beta CDR3 regions. When the TCR CDR3 underwent first-round RT-PCR, the HTBI primer set was used. In TCRdb, the multiplex PCR reads were re-called with MiXCR into one record per CDR3 protein. The sample lists under 350,000 distinct CDR3 sequences, 21% occurring once. Sequenced sample: blood. These receptors originate from a woman in her fifties or sixties with Graves' hyperthyroidism.

Regarding this clonotype: A read error may explain this, as a much larger clone is one base away. This rearrangement joins TRBV27 to TRBJ2-7; D not certain. From germline, CDR1 is MNHEY and CDR2 SMNVEV (reference sequence). V gave up 0 bases and J gave up 0 bases, with 12 bases separating them. This CDR3 is 16 amino acids long. DNA of the CDR3: TGTGCCAGCAGTTTATCGTTAGTCTCAAGCTCCTACGAGCAGTACTTC. Its protein product is CASSLSLVSSSYEQYF.

Comments on this clonotype: Given a much more abundant clone one base away, this may be a read error. This chain joins TRBV11-2 and TRBJ2-1; 9 bases match TRBD1. The CDR3 loop spans 14 amino acids. Germline assignment: CDR1 SGHAT and CDR2 FQNNGV. Trimming at V came to 8 bases and at J to 8 bases, leaving 10 bases not matched to a gene. The CDR3 DNA follows: TGTGCCAGCGGCTCGAACAGGGGGCGGGATGAGCAGTTCTTC. Its protein is CASGSNRGRDEQFF.

This clonotype showed up many times. The rearrangement links TRBV30 to TRBJ2-1, with TRBD2 matching over 10 bases. J gave up 7 bases and V 1 base, and 4 bases lay outside the gene matches. The CDR3 runs to 14 residues. CDR1 is GTSNPN, CDR2 SVGIG, per germline (reference sequence). The CDR3 spells CAWSDSGGRNEQFF. In nucleotides, the CDR3 is TGTGCCTGGAGTGATAGCGGGGGGCGGAATGAGCAGTTCTTC.

J is TRBJ2-5 and V is TRBV19, with D possibly TRBD2 on 6 matching bases. Germline assignment: CDR1 LNHDA and CDR2 SQIVND (reference sequence). Trimming removed 9 bases at V and 3 bases at J, with 17 bases between. The CDR3 length is 14 residues. The CDR3 DNA reads TGTGCCAGGGCGGAGGGCAGGGAAAAAGAGACCCAGTACTTC. Protein sequence: CARAEGREKETQYF.

This rearrangement joins TRBV12-3 or TRBV12-4 to TRBJ1-5; TRBD1 matches at 7 bases. V lost 0 bases, J lost 6 bases, and 5 bases stayed unmatched. This CDR3 is 15 amino acids long. In nucleotides, the CDR3 is TGTGCCAGCAGTTTAGCAGGGGGCGGGGGTCAGCCCCAGCATTTT. Translation gives CASSLAGGGGQPQHF.

In this sample, this clonotype turned up a few times. The rearrangement links TRBV10-3 to TRBJ2-5; 7 bases match TRBD1. The V segment lost 6 bases and the J segment 4 bases; nucleotides outside the gene matches: 5. Germline V lookup: CDR1 ENHRY, CDR2 SYGVKD. This CDR3 is 13 amino acids long. For the CDR3, the DNA is TGTGCCATCAGGACAGGGACGGGAGAGACCCAGTACTTC. It encodes CAIRTGTGETQYF.

This clonotype was recorded at least ten times. The V and J genes are TRBV3-1 and TRBJ2-1; 7 bases line up with TRBD1. V was clipped by 2 bases and J by 7 bases; unmatched bases: 2. Germline-derived CDR1 and CDR2 are LGHDT and YNNKEL (reference sequence). The CDR3 is made up of 13 amino acids. Here the CDR3 DNA reads TGTGCCAGCAGCCAAAGGGGGCGGAATGAGCAGTTCTTC. Amino acids: CASSQRGRNEQFF.

This clonotype was picked up many times. The V call is TRBV4-2, the J call TRBJ2-7; TRBD1 is a possible D gene (6 bases). Trimming left V 0 bases short and J 7 bases short, with 13 bases between. The CDR3 consists of 14 residues. Germline V CDR1 and CDR2: LGHNA, YNFKEQ. CDR3 sequence reads: CASSQDPGAEEQYF. CDR3 in DNA: TGTGCCAGCAGCCAAGATCCAGGGGCTGAAGAGCAGTACTTC.

This clonotype was counted at least ten times. The rearrangement links TRBV28 to TRBJ2-1; TRBD1 matches at 10 bases. The CDR3 has 15 residues. Losses at the gene ends were 6 bases for V and 7 bases for J; bases not matched to a gene: 9. CDR1 is MDHEN and CDR2 is SYDVKM in the germline V gene. CDR3 region: CASRVPGTGDNEQFF. Here the CDR3 DNA reads TGTGCCAGCAGGGTCCCCGGGACAGGGGATAATGAGCAGTTCTTC. The complete variable domain, with remaining parts taken from reference TRBV28 and TRBJ2-1, reads DVKVTQSSRYLVKRTGEKVFLECVQDMDHENMFWYRQDPGLGLRLIYFSYDVKMKEKGDIPEGYSVSREKKERFSLILESASTNQTSMYLCASRVPGTGDNEQFFGPGTRLTVL.

This chain links TRBV20-1 with TRBJ2-7; D might be TRBD1 (6 bases). The CDR3 loop spans 15 amino acids. The V and J ends lost 0 bases and 3 bases respectively, with 15 bases between them. Germline V gives CDR1 DFQATT, CDR2 SNEGSKA (reference sequence). The CDR3 nucleotides read TGCAGTGCTAGAGATCTCTACAGGGACAACTACGAGCAGTACTTC. It specifies CSARDLYRDNYEQYF.

This clonotype was seen many times. This chain joins TRBV20-1 and TRBJ2-3, with D possibly matching TRBD1 (6 bases). Germline lookup yields CDR1 DFQATT and CDR2 SNEGSKA (reference sequence). CDR3 length equals 11 residues. The CDR3 nucleotides are TGCAGGGGGACAAGAGGAGATACGCAGTATTTT. It translates to CRGTRGDTQYF.

In its sample, this clonotype was seen many times. This chain connects TRBV5-1 to TRBJ2-7; D might be TRBD2 (5 bases). The CDR3 extends over 15 amino acids. Trimming stripped 0 bases from V and 3 bases from J, with 13 bases between. CDR1 SGHRS and CDR2 YFSETQ come from the germline V gene. CDR3 coding DNA: TGCGCCAGCAGCTTGGCTGGGCCGGGGAGCTACGAGCAGTACTTC. Translation gives CASSLAGPGSYEQYF. Supplemented by reference TRBV5-1 and TRBJ2-7, the full variable domain reads KAGVTQTPRYLIKTRGQQVTLSCSPISGHRSVSWYQQTPGQGLQFLFEYFSETQRNKGNFPGRFSGRQFSNSRSEMNVSTLELGDSALYLCASSLAGPGSYEQYFGPGTRLTVT.

This clonotype has only a few counts. The V and J genes are TRBV14 and TRBJ2-6; no definite D call. Germline lookup yields CDR1 SGHDN and CDR2 FVKESK. Deletions cut 2 bases from V and 4 bases from J, with 9 bases between. This CDR3 is built from 15 residues. CDR3 DNA: TGTGCCAGCAGCCAACTGGTTGCCGGGGCCAACGTCCTGACTTTC. It codes for CASSQLVAGANVLTF.

This clonotype showed up many times. This chain links TRBV28 with TRBJ1-2, with a possible D match to TRBD1 (6 bases). Germline CDR1 and CDR2: MDHEN and SYDVKM. This CDR3 region has 21 residues. Trimming removed 7 bases from V and 1 base from J, with 34 bases in between. The CDR3 region is CASKRRSRTSRTEMGNYGYTF. CDR3 coding DNA: TGTGCCAGCAAAAGGCGATCTCGCACTTCCAGGACAGAGATGGGTAACTATGGCTACACCTTC.

This clonotype was counted between two and nine times. The V and J genes are TRBV28 and TRBJ1-5, with TRBD1 matching over 7 bases. Germline V lookup: CDR1 MDHEN, CDR2 SYDVKM. V lost 7 bases and J lost 0; bases outside the gene matches: 15. CDR3 length: 18 amino acids. The CDR3 bases are TGTGCCAGCAACTTTTTCGACGGGGACAGTTATAGCAATCAGCCCCAGCATTTT. Amino acid sequence: CASNFFDGDSYSNQPQHF.

This clonotype was counted many times. J is TRBJ1-5 and V is TRBV4-1, with TRBD1 matching over 8 bases. The CDR3 runs 15 residues. Trimming removed 1 base from V and 5 bases from J; junction bases left unmatched: 4. The germline CDR1 and CDR2 sequences are MGHRA and YSYEKL. The CDR3 spells CASSQVGTGYQPQHF. The DNA of the CDR3 is TGCGCCAGCAGCCAAGTTGGGACAGGATATCAGCCCCAGCATTTT.